These 8 T cell receptor beta chains originate from one sample sequenced in a study. Using its own MiXCR run on the RT-PCR reads, TCRdb lists one record per CDR3 protein. The sample holds about 700,000 distinct CDR3 sequences, 13% to 15% seen once. The sample comprised memory CD4+ T cells from blood. These receptors all stem from a female donor in good health, serving as a healthy control.

This clonotype was seen more than once but under ten times. CDR3 in amino acids: CASGLVGATNEKLFF. CDR3 nucleotides: TGTGCCAGCGGGTTGGTGGGGGCAACTAATGAAAAACTGTTTTTT. The chain combines TRBV12-3 or TRBV12-4 with TRBJ1-4; D might be TRBD1 (5 bases). The CDR3 is 15 amino acids. Between the trimmed V and J ends, which lost 8 bases and 0 bases, there was a span of 13 bases.

This chain links TRBV7-2 with TRBJ1-6; D is undetermined. Trimming removed 1 base at V and 0 bases at J, with 10 bases between. Germline loops: CDR1 SGHTA, CDR2 FQGNSA. This CDR3 spans 17 amino acids. The CDR3 here is CASSLEILLSYNSPLHF. The CDR3 DNA follows: TGTGCCAGCAGCTTAGAAATCCTCCTCTCCTATAATTCACCCCTCCACTTT.

In this sample, this clonotype turned up a few times. The chain combines TRBV12-3 or TRBV12-4 with TRBJ1-1, with a weak D call TRBD1 (5 bases). The CDR3 loop spans 12 amino acids. The V gene lost 6 bases and the J gene lost 5 bases, with 10 bases spanning the gap. The CDR3 nucleotides read TGTGCCAGCAGAGGAAGGGGAACTGAAGCTTTCTTT. Translating gives CASRGRGTEAFF.

The V and J genes are TRBV14 and TRBJ2-3; D may be TRBD1 or TRBD2 (5 bases each). This CDR3 comprises 15 residues. In germline, CDR1 is SGHDN, CDR2 FVKESK. The V end was cut by 4 bases, the J end by 0 bases, with 11 bases between. In nucleotides, the CDR3 is TGTGCCAGCAGCCCTCCGGGACGGAGCACAGATACGCAGTATTTT. Translated, it gives CASSPPGRSTDTQYF.

This clonotype was seen at least ten times. The chain is built from TRBV7-3 and TRBJ2-7; TRBD2 is a possible D gene (5 bases). Trimming shortened V by 1 base and J by 3 bases, and 13 bases separated the two germline ends. CDR1 is SGHTA, CDR2 FQGTGA, per germline. The CDR3 totals 15 residues. The chain's CDR3 is CASSLSPSGVYEQYF. CDR3 sequence (DNA): TGTGCCAGCAGCTTAAGTCCGAGCGGCGTCTACGAGCAGTACTTC.

This clonotype appeared many times. The V call is TRBV5-5, the J call TRBJ2-5; 10 bases agree with TRBD1. Unmatched junction bases numbered 3, after V lost 4 bases and J lost 3 bases. Germline V CDR1 and CDR2: SGHKS, YYEKEE (reference sequence). The CDR3 loop spans 14 amino acids. The CDR3 is CASSRGTGEETQYF. CDR3 in DNA: TGTGCCAGCAGCCGTGGGACAGGGGAAGAGACCCAGTACTTC.

This clonotype showed up many times. The chain recombines TRBV5-1 with TRBJ2-3, with TRBD1 as a possible D gene (5 bases). The CDR3 totals 15 residues. The ends were cut back, 1 base at V and 5 bases at J, with 14 bases in the middle. CDR1 and CDR2 from the germline V gene are SGHRS and YFSETQ. The CDR3 DNA reads as TGCGCCAGCAGCTTGTCGTCAGGGTTTTTAGATACGCAGTATTTT. Its protein product is CASSLSSGFLDTQYF. The complete variable domain, with remaining parts taken from reference TRBV5-1 and TRBJ2-3, reads KAGVTQTPRYLIKTRGQQVTLSCSPISGHRSVSWYQQTPGQGLQFLFEYFSETQRNKGNFPGRFSGRQFSNSRSEMNVSTLELGDSALYLCASSLSSGFLDTQYFGPGTRLTVL.

This clonotype came up many times. The chain joins TRBV6-5 to TRBJ1-2; 9 bases line up with TRBD1. The J segment lost 2 bases and the V segment lost 6 bases, leaving 4 bases of the junction unmatched. The germline V gene encodes CDR1 MNHEY and CDR2 SVGAGI. This CDR3 comprises 14 residues. The CDR3 region has the DNA TGTGCCAGCAGCGGGACAGGGCAGAACTATGGCTACACCTTC. Translation gives CASSGTGQNYGYTF.